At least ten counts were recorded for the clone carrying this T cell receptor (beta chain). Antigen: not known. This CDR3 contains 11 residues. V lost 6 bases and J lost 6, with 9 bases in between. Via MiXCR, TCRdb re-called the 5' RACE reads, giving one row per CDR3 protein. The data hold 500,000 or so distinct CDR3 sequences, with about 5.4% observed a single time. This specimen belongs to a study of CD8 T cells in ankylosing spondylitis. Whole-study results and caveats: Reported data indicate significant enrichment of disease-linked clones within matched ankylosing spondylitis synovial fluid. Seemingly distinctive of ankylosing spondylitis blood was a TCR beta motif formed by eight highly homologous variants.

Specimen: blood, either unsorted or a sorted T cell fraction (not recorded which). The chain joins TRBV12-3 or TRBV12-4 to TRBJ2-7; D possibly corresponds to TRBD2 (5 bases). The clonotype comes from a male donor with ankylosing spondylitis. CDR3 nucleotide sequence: TGTGCCAGCAGGACGGCGGGCGAGCAGTACTTC. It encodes CASRTAGEQYF.